The present T cell receptor (beta chain) was sequenced within a study of cytomegalovirus exposure and HLA in healthy donors. Background on the study: As an earlier analysis found, 150 million to 200 million T cells yielded 95 million to 130 million unique TCR beta sequences. In terms of ancestry, the Caucasian-associated cluster contained more than 65% of the roughly 400 genotyped donors.

Study-level findings and limits: Later genetic work tied a missense DCLRE1C variant to beta-chain V and J trimming.

Germline V lookup: CDR1 GTSNPN, CDR2 SVGIG (reference sequence). V was cut by 2 bases and J by 6 bases, with 14 bases left in between. This CDR3 region has 13 residues. The primer mix had 60 Vbeta and 13 Jbeta primers. TCRdb's copy holds only in-frame clones and misses some; the assay was immunoSEQ multiplex PCR. The top ten hold just under 3% of the sample, which has around 200,000 clones, roughly three quarters seen once. In its sample, this clone was seen a few times. Its antigen is currently unknown. Material: PBMCs. The chain links TRBV30 to TRBJ2-7; D might be TRBD1 (6 bases). The origin of this receptor is a male donor in good health and CMV-seronegative. The DNA of the CDR3 is TGTGCCTGGAGTCCCGGACAGCCCGGCGAGCAGTACTTC. Protein: CAWSPGQPGEQYF.